Following are 13 T cell receptor beta chains from one sample sequenced in a study of T cell changes during pregnancy in multiple sclerosis. TCRdb's copy holds only in-frame clones and misses some; the assay was immunoSEQ multiplex PCR. The sample includes fewer than 70,000 clones, approximately 91% of them seen just once. The material was peripheral blood, obtained in the third trimester of pregnancy. These receptors were obtained from a female donor with multiple sclerosis, enrolled in a pregnancy study.

The chain carries TRBV30 and TRBJ1-4; D uncertain. CDR1 and CDR2 (germline): GTSNPN, SVGIG (reference sequence). V was shortened by 4 bases and J by 8 bases, with 8 bases between the two germline ends. This CDR3 has 11 amino acids. This chain's CDR3 is CAWTGGEKLFF. The CDR3 bases are TGTGCCTGGACCGGAGGGGAAAAACTGTTTTTT. Combining the CDR3 with reference TRBV30 and TRBJ1-4 gives the whole variable domain SQTIHQWPATLVQPVGSPLSLECTVEGTSNPNLYWYRQAAGRGLQLLFYSVGIGQISSEVPQNLSASRPQDRQFILSSKKLLLSDSGFYLCAWTGGEKLFFGSGTQLSVL.

Points on this clone: Other nucleotide sequences in the sample specify the same CDR3. The genes are TRBV7-3 and TRBJ1-1; D not certain. CDR1 is SGHTA, CDR2 FQGTGA, per germline. The CDR3 extends over 13 amino acids. Trimming left V 2 bases short and J 2 bases short, with 6 bases between. CDR3 nucleotide sequence: TGTGCCAGCAGCTTAGGGCAAAACACTGAAGCTTTCTTT. This codes for CASSLGQNTEAFF.

V gene TRBV12-5 combines with J gene TRBJ1-6; D gene unclear. With 6 bases removed from V and 7 bases from J, the gap between germline ends came to 7 bases. The CDR3 totals 12 residues. The germline CDR1 and CDR2 sequences are LGHNT and FRNRAP. The chain's CDR3 is CASGTTNSPLHF. Here the CDR3 DNA reads TGTGCTAGTGGCACCACAAATTCACCCCTCCACTTT.

V gene TRBV19 combines with J gene TRBJ1-2; TRBD1 agrees at 10 bases. The CDR3 runs 15 residues. Unmatched junction bases numbered 7, after V lost 5 bases and J lost 4 bases. CDR1 is LNHDA, CDR2 SQIVND, per germline (reference sequence). The CDR3 bases are TGTGCCAGTAGTCTGAGACAGGGGGCGGTCTATGGCTACACCTTC. Translation gives CASSLRQGAVYGYTF.

The chain joins TRBV19 to TRBJ1-5; weak D call: TRBD1 (5 bases). Deletions cut 6 bases from V and 4 bases from J, with 13 bases between. The CDR3 contains 14 residues. Germline V lookup: CDR1 LNHDA, CDR2 SQIVND (reference sequence). The CDR3, as DNA: TGTGCCAGTAGGGCGGGGGTATGGAATCAGCCCCAGCATTTT. Residues: CASRAGVWNQPQHF.

The V and J genes are TRBV23-1 and TRBJ1-1; D gene unclear. TRBV23-1 is classed as an ORF, of uncertain function. The CDR3 consists of 13 residues. V dropped 0 bases and J dropped 4 bases, with 6 bases sitting between them. CDR3 sequence (DNA): TGCGCCAGCAGTCAATCGGCGGGCACTGAAGCTTTCTTT. This encodes CASSQSAGTEAFF.

The gene calls are TRBV12-5 and TRBJ1-5, with TRBD1 matching 8 bases. V dropped 2 bases and J dropped 6; count of bases not matched to a gene: 6. CDR1 and CDR2 from the germline V gene are LGHNT and FRNRAP. This CDR3 spans 15 amino acids. The CDR3 bases are TGTGCTAGTGGTTTGAGGACAGGGCCCAGTCAGCCCCAGCATTTT. Amino acids: CASGLRTGPSQPQHF.

The chain couples TRBV5-5 to TRBJ1-2, with D perhaps TRBD1 (6 bases). Germline values: CDR1 SGHKS, CDR2 YYEKEE (reference sequence). The CDR3 loop spans 12 amino acids. V lost 6 bases, J lost 4 bases, and 10 bases lay in between. The CDR3 DNA is TGTGCCAGCAAACAGGGTAGCTATGGCTACACCTTC. As protein: CASKQGSYGYTF.

This chain connects TRBV7-9 to TRBJ1-6; D is possibly TRBD1 (6 bases). Germline CDR1 reads SEHNR; CDR2 reads FQNEAQ (reference sequence). V lost 5 bases to trimming and J lost 9 bases, with 17 bases between them. The CDR3 contains 15 residues. DNA of the CDR3: TGTGCCAGCAGCCTGGACGACAGGCCGGGTTCACCCCTCCACTTT. This sequence encodes CASSLDDRPGSPLHF.

V gene TRBV9 combines with J gene TRBJ1-2, with D tentatively TRBD1 (6 bases). The CDR3 has 15 amino acids. The V and J ends lost 3 bases and 5 bases respectively, with 17 bases between them. Germline V gene data show CDR1 as SGDLS and CDR2 as YYNGEE. The CDR3 DNA reads TGTGCCAGCAGCGGTTACACAGGGATGAGGTATGGCTACACCTTC. Translating gives CASSGYTGMRYGYTF.

This rearrangement joins TRBV7-9 to TRBJ1-2; D possibly corresponds to TRBD1 (5 bases). Trimming stripped 1 base from V and 3 bases from J, with 15 bases between. The CDR3 covers 16 residues. The germline V gene has CDR1 SEHNR and CDR2 FQNEAQ (reference sequence). DNA of the CDR3: TGTGCCAGCAGCTTAGATAGAATGGGGCGGTACTATGGCTACACCTTC. This encodes CASSLDRMGRYYGYTF.

V is TRBV5-1 and J is TRBJ2-5; the match to TRBD2 covers 8 bases. The CDR3 has 17 amino acids. With V trimmed by 3 bases and J by 1 base, 11 bases remained unmatched. Germline-derived CDR1 and CDR2 are SGHRS and YFSETQ. DNA for the CDR3: TGCGCCAGCAGCTACGGCCGTCCAGCGGGGGTCCAAGAGACCCAGTACTTC. Translation: CASSYGRPAGVQETQYF.

The gene calls are TRBV7-6 and TRBJ2-5; 9 bases are shared with TRBD2. The V segment lost 2 bases and the J segment 5 bases; nucleotides outside the gene matches: 9. Germline CDR1 reads SGHVS; CDR2 reads FNYEAQ. This CDR3 is 16 amino acids long. In DNA form, the CDR3 reads TGTGCCAGCAGCTTAAGTGGCGGGGGGGAAAGGGAGACCCAGTACTTC. Encoded protein: CASSLSGGGERETQYF.